The clone carrying this TCR beta chain was seen just once. Its antigen is as yet unknown. Every contributor of samples was a Caucasian grown-up residing in Nashville, Tennessee. Researchers partitioned CD4+ cells into CD45RA+ naive and CD45RA-negative memory subsets. This sample was taken from a study of shared clonotypes between healthy human individuals. Study results and caveats: Shared clonotypes across all four donors exceeded non-shared ones in generation probability.

Trimming cost V 5 bases and J 3 bases; bases outside gene matches: 2. Germline V CDR1 and CDR2: MNHNS, SASEGT. The CDR3 consists of 13 residues. Data came from immunoSEQ multiplex PCR; TCRdb stores just in-frame clones and leaves some out. The repertoire holds about 710,000 clones, with approximately 73% as singletons. Sequenced: memory CD4+ T cells sorted from blood. Subset described: CD45RA-negative fraction. V is TRBV6-1 and J is TRBJ2-7; 9 bases are shared with TRBD1. The TCR sequence derives from a woman aged 25 to 45 in good health. The CDR3 reads CASSTGGHYEQYF. The CDR3 nucleotides read TGTGCCAGCAGTACAGGGGGCCACTACGAGCAGTACTTC.